A single T cell receptor (beta chain) is shown here with its context. The assay was immunoSEQ multiplex PCR, and TCRdb's table has in-frame clones only and misses some. Here the sample spans some 20,000 clones, 75% to 90% being singletons. These data come from a study of control samples from healthy donors and cancer patients. The CDR3 loop spans 15 amino acids. The germline gives CDR1 SGDLS, CDR2 YYNGEE. Trimming took off 0 bases at V and 7 bases at J, with 13 bases between the two ends. V and J are TRBV9 and TRBJ2-2; weak D call: TRBD1 (6 bases). The sequence derives from a man aged 55 to 70 with head and neck cancer. The sequencing sample was made of PBMCs. The CDR3 protein is CASSVVGTQDGELFF. Written as DNA, the CDR3 is TGTGCCAGCAGCGTAGTGGGGACACAGGACGGGGAGCTGTTTTTT.